The source of this T cell receptor (beta chain) is a study of blood T cell repertoires in COVID-19 (dated by TCRdb to 2018 to 2020). Concerning the study at large: Collaborator samples came from the United States, Italy and Spain and covered acute and convalescent phases of COVID-19. The prospective study material was composed of cDNA or gDNA derived from T cells, B-cell-depleted T cells, or PBMCs. Deeply sampled blood TCRbeta repertoires from subjects exposed to, actively infected with, or recovered from COVID-19 were included in the dataset. A freely available public database, intended as a resource for researchers studying the immune response to SARS-CoV-2, is where the repertoires were released. The samples were drawn from the first 160 participants of the ongoing ImmuneRACE study and from 950 to 1,500 subjects provided by 6 global collaborators. Sample metadata almost always included a de-identified subject ID, COVID-19 status, age in years and sex. Where available, HLA class I and class II types were taken from metadata supplied by the sample provider and were not determined by assay-based typing.

From the cysteine through the phenylalanine, the CDR3 covers 17 amino acids. The retained sequence is limited to the CDR3, 51 bases, with the frame set at the first base. Note on this clone: Its antigen specificity is not known. Base qualities are not recorded, but no much larger clone differs from it by a single base.

TCRbeta CDR3 regions were amplified from genomic DNA using the immunoSEQ Assay, a bias-controlled multiplex PCR. Regarding the original processing steps: Nucleated cell counts per sample were estimated from amplification of reference gene primers within the assay. To quantify the absolute abundance of each unique TCRbeta CDR3 rearrangement, sequence reads were collapsed and filtered. For each sample, productive Simpson clonality was calculated by taking the square root of Simpson's diversity index across productive rearrangements. TCRdb retrieved this table from immuneACCESS and kept in-frame rearrangements only. Not all clones are present; in checked studies, unresolved V genes account for under half, and no reason is known for the remainder. That table gives V, J and clone size, and the DNA gave D and trimming. Recorded for this sample are about 73,000 clones; about 91% of them occurred a single time. Around 10% of the sample is taken by the ten largest.

Whole blood was collected in K2EDTA tubes by collaborating institutions according to the institutions' own protocols. For TCRbeta analysis, collaborator samples were shipped as frozen whole blood, as isolated PBMCs, or as DNA extracted from either sample type. The investigation overall reported the following: Clinical and demographic metadata were provided uncurated, with the amount varying by source and participant.

The TCR sequence derives from an older man with acute or convalescent COVID-19. The chain couples TRBV21-1 to TRBJ1-5. TRBV21-1 is a pseudogene. Sequenced sample: peripheral blood. The DNA sequence is as follows: TGTGCCAGCAGCCAAAGAGGAGGGCAGCTCCCTAATCAGCCCCAGCATTTT. It translates as CASSQRGGQLPNQPQHF.